This T cell receptor beta chain was documented in a study of beta chain features in type 1 diabetes. Study outcomes and limitations: A moderate, significant TCRB CDR3 shortening appeared in type 1 diabetes across four CD4+ subsets.

The V gene end was trimmed by 4 bases and the J gene end by 7 bases; junction bases not matched to a gene: 5. CDR3 length equals 15 residues. Germline V CDR1 and CDR2: MGHRA, YSYEKL. Sequenced material consisted of expressed TCRB transcripts (all of the isolated RNA was reverse transcribed). Sequenced by immunoSEQ multiplex PCR; TCRdb stores in-frame clones only, minus some. The sample carries a few hundred thousand clones, over 9.5% recorded once. To note about this clone: Its antigen is undetermined.

The origin of this receptor is a woman in her late teens or twenties with type 1 diabetes. The chain couples TRBV4-1 to TRBJ1-5, with TRBD1 matching over 12 bases. Source material: naive CD4+ T cells from blood. The DNA of the CDR3 is TGCGCCAGCAGCCCGGGACAGGGGGCGTACCAGCCCCAGCATTTT. Protein: CASSPGQGAYQPQHF.